This is a list of T cell receptor beta chains from one sample in a study of blood T cell repertoires in COVID-19. Method: immunoSEQ multiplex PCR; TCRdb's copy keeps in-frame clones and lacks some. The table records under 80,000 clones, less than 90% of them present only once. The sample was peripheral blood. The receptors originated from an older man in a cohort sampled during active COVID-19. The CDR3 runs from the conserved cysteine through the conserved F or W. The D gene is left open where the match is weak. A row's size may be missing; if present it is once, few, many or a size class.

d_call,cdr3_length,j_call,v_call,clone_size,cdr3_nt,cdr3_aa
TRBD1,13,TRBJ2-7,TRBV5-6,once,TGTGCCAGCAGCTTAGGACAGGAATACGAGCAGTACTTC,CASSLGQEYEQYF
TRBD1,15,TRBJ1-2,TRBV28,few,TGTGCCAGCAGGCGCCCGGGACAGGGGCTCTATGGCTACACCTTC,CASRRPGQGLYGYTF
.,14,TRBJ2-3,TRBV5-1,.,TGCGCCAGCAGCTTGTCCTCCGGGACAGATACGCAGTATTTT,CASSLSSGTDTQYF
.,16,TRBJ1-5,TRBV6-6,.,TGTGCCAGCAGTTACTCAGGGAGGTCGGGCAATCAGCCCCAGCATTTT,CASSYSGRSGNQPQHF
.,14,TRBJ1-1,TRBV10-3,.,TGTGCCATCAGTGAGTCCCGGGACATAGGTGAAGCTTTCTTT,CAISESRDIGEAFF
TRBD1,15,TRBJ1-5,TRBV6-2/TRBV6-3,.,TGTGCCAGCAGTTACTCGGTGTCAGGGGGACAGCCCCAGCATTTT,CASSYSVSGGQPQHF
TRBD1,17,TRBJ1-4,TRBV19,.,TGTGCCAGTAGTATCATGACAGGGAACCCGGCTAATGAAAAACTGTTTTTT,CASSIMTGNPANEKLFF
.,16,TRBJ1-5,TRBV27,.,TGTGCCAGCAGTCGAGGGATCGGGGATAGCAATCAGCCCCAGCATTTT,CASSRGIGDSNQPQHF
TRBD1,16,TRBJ2-2,TRBV10-3,.,TGTGCCATCAGTGAGGCAGGGGGAGCGAACACCGGGGAGCTGTTTTTT,CAISEAGGANTGELFF
TRBD1,15,TRBJ2-5,TRBV5-1,.,TGCGCCAGCTCACCTCAACAGGGGGCCCGAGAGACCCAGTACTTC,CASSPQQGARETQYF
TRBD1,15,TRBJ2-4,TRBV28,.,TGTGCCAGCAGCCCCGGCGGGACAGGGGGGGTCATTCAGTACTTC,CASSPGGTGGVIQYF
TRBD1,14,TRBJ1-1,TRBV2,.,TGTGCCAGCAGTGCGCAGGGGGGAAACACTGAAGCTTTCTTT,CASSAQGGNTEAFF
TRBD1,14,TRBJ1-5,TRBV2,.,TGTGCCAGCAGTGGGCAGGGGGGCAATCAGCCCCAGCATTTT,CASSGQGGNQPQHF
TRBD2,16,TRBJ2-3,TRBV5-1,.,TGCGCCAGCAGCAGCAATAGCGGGGGGGTCACAGATACGCAGTATTTT,CASSSNSGGVTDTQYF
TRBD2,12,TRBJ2-4,TRBV6-6,.,TGTGCCAGCAGCCCGGGAGCGGGGATTCAGTACTTC,CASSPGAGIQYF
TRBD1,13,TRBJ2-7,TRBV5-8,.,TGTGCCAGCCGGGACAGAAGTTCCTACGAGCAGTACTTC,CASRDRSSYEQYF
TRBD1,15,TRBJ2-1,TRBV5-4,once,TGTGCCAGCAGCTTGAAGACAGGGGGATACAATGAGCAGTTCTTC,CASSLKTGGYNEQFF
TRBD1,14,TRBJ1-1,TRBV5-4,.,TGTGCCAGCAGCTCATCCAGGGGGCAAACTGAAGCTTTCTTT,CASSSSRGQTEAFF
.,15,TRBJ1-2,TRBV5-6,.,TGTGCCAGCAGCTTGTCGAGCGCGGCTAACTATGGCTACACCTTC,CASSLSSAANYGYTF
.,14,TRBJ1-1,TRBV28,.,TGTGCCAGCAGTTCGTTCGCTCGGGTGACTGAAGCTTTCTTT,CASSSFARVTEAFF
.,15,TRBJ1-5,TRBV6-2/TRBV6-3,.,TGTGCCAGCAGTTACTCACAGCTCCCCAATCAGCCCCAGCATTTT,CASSYSQLPNQPQHF
.,13,TRBJ2-3,TRBV6-4,.,TGTGCCAGCAGTGATAATTTTTTGGATACGCAGTATTTT,CASSDNFLDTQYF
.,14,TRBJ1-2,TRBV4-3,.,TGCGCCAGCAGTCCAGGGGTATCGGAATATGGCTACACCTTC,CASSPGVSEYGYTF
TRBD1,18,TRBJ1-2,TRBV28,.,TGTGCCAGCAGTTTCTCGAGCCTCACAGGGGGCTACGGCTATGGCTACACCTTC,CASSFSSLTGGYGYGYTF
TRBD1,14,TRBJ2-7,TRBV2,.,TGTGCCAGCAGTGAAGAGCAGGGGGTAAACGAGCAGTACTTC,CASSEEQGVNEQYF
TRBD1,12,TRBJ2-7,TRBV2,.,TGTGCCAGTGGACAGGGGGCGAACGAGCAGTACTTC,CASGQGANEQYF
.,13,TRBJ2-5,TRBV6-6,few,TGTGCCAGCAGGGACTCTGGTGGGGAGACCCAGTACTTC,CASRDSGGETQYF
.,15,TRBJ1-3,TRBV6-4,.,TGTGCCAGCAGTGATTCGCCGGGGTCTGGAAACACCATATATTTT,CASSDSPGSGNTIYF
.,15,TRBJ2-1,TRBV19,.,TGTGCCAGTAGTATCAGCCAGGGCGGGGTAGATGAGCAGTTCTTC,CASSISQGGVDEQFF
.,14,TRBJ2-3,TRBV19,.,TGTGCCACCCAAACGAAACAGGGAACAGATACGCAGTATTTT,CATQTKQGTDTQYF
.,13,TRBJ1-1,TRBV18,.,TGTGCCAGCTCACCAGGAGGGGTCTCGGGAGCTTTCTTT,CASSPGGVSGAFF
.,15,TRBJ2-6,TRBV6-2/TRBV6-3,.,TGTGCCAGCAGTTACGGTGGCACTGGGGCCAACGTCCTGACTTTC,CASSYGGTGANVLTF
TRBD1,17,TRBJ1-1,TRBV4-1,.,TGCGCCAGCAGCCAAGAGGACAGGGGTGTCATGAACACTGAAGCTTTCTTT,CASSQEDRGVMNTEAFF
.,13,TRBJ1-2,TRBV7-9,.,TGTGCCAGCAGCTTAGACTCGACGGGGGGCTACACCTTC,CASSLDSTGGYTF
.,17,TRBJ1-1,TRBV23-1,once,TGCGCCAGCAGTGTGGGGTCTACGACAGGAATGAACACTGAAGCTTTCTTT,CASSVGSTTGMNTEAFF
TRBD2,16,TRBJ2-3,TRBV6-5,.,TGTGCCAGCAGTTACTCGTCGGCGGGGGTGGCAGATACGCAGTATTTT,CASSYSSAGVADTQYF
.,15,TRBJ2-5,TRBV7-6,.,TGTGCCAGCAGCTTACTTGGAGCGGGCTCAGAGACCCAGTACTTC,CASSLLGAGSETQYF
TRBD1,15,TRBJ2-3,TRBV6-4,.,TGTGCCAGCAGTGACCGGGGACAGACCACAGATACGCAGTATTTT,CASSDRGQTTDTQYF
TRBD1,14,TRBJ2-1,TRBV7-2,.,TGTGCCAGCAGCTTAGAGGCGACAGGGGGATGGCAGTTCTTC,CASSLEATGGWQFF
TRBD1,14,TRBJ1-3,TRBV28,.,TGTGCCAGCAGTTTACTCCAGGGGGCGAACACCATATATTTT,CASSLLQGANTIYF
.,14,TRBJ1-1,TRBV3-1/TRBV3-2,few,TGTGCCAGCAGCCAAGAGGCACCTAACACTGAAGCTTTCTTT,CASSQEAPNTEAFF
TRBD1,14,TRBJ1-2,TRBV6-5,.,TGTGCCAGCAAGGGGCCAGGGGGCGCAACCGGCTACACCTTC,CASKGPGGATGYTF
TRBD2,15,TRBJ2-1,TRBV11-3,once,TGTGCCAGCAGCTTATTCGGCGGGGGGGCGAATGAGCAGTTCTTC,CASSLFGGGANEQFF
.,13,TRBJ2-1,TRBV2,.,TGTGCCAGCAGTGAAGGAAGCAACAATGAGCAGTTCTTC,CASSEGSNNEQFF
.,14,TRBJ1-6,TRBV25-1,few,TGTGCCAGCAACCCTACAGGGCATAATTCACCCCTCCACTTT,CASNPTGHNSPLHF
.,14,TRBJ2-1,TRBV19,.,TGTGCCAGTAGTGACGGGGGGCTCGACAATGAGCAGTTCTTC,CASSDGGLDNEQFF
.,15,TRBJ2-5,TRBV5-1,few,TGCGCCAGCAGCTTGGCCGGTAGCAACGGGGAGACCCAGTACTTC,CASSLAGSNGETQYF
.,16,TRBJ1-2,TRBV5-8,.,TGTGCCAGCAGTACCAACCCCGGGACGGGACTCTATGGCTACACCTTC,CASSTNPGTGLYGYTF
.,16,TRBJ1-1,TRBV11-1,.,TGTGCCAGCAGCTTCCAACAGGGCATGGGGAACACTGAAGCTTTCTTT,CASSFQQGMGNTEAFF
TRBD1,16,TRBJ1-5,TRBV6-6,.,TGTGCCAGCAGTTACACCCGACAGGGGAGCAATCAGCCCCAGCATTTT,CASSYTRQGSNQPQHF
TRBD1,14,TRBJ1-1,TRBV5-6,.,TGTGCCAGCAGGCGGGGACAGATGAACACTGAAGCTTTCTTT,CASRRGQMNTEAFF
TRBD1,15,TRBJ1-1,TRBV7-9,.,TGTGCCAGCAGCCCAACAGGGGCCCGGGACACTGAAGCTTTCTTT,CASSPTGARDTEAFF
TRBD1,16,TRBJ1-5,TRBV5-5,.,TGTGCCAGCAGCTCCACAGGGGGCCGTAGCAATCAGCCCCAGCATTTT,CASSSTGGRSNQPQHF
TRBD1,19,TRBJ2-4,TRBV7-9,few,TGTGCCAGCAGCTTGGGTGGGACAGCAGTTTCCTTAGCCAAAAACATTCAGTACTTC,CASSLGGTAVSLAKNIQYF
.,14,TRBJ2-5,TRBV6-5,.,TGTGCCAGCAGTTCCCTCGACACCCAAGAGACCCAGTACTTC,CASSSLDTQETQYF
TRBD1,14,TRBJ1-3,TRBV6-5,.,TGTGCCAGCAGACAGGGGGTCTCTGGAAACACCATATATTTT,CASRQGVSGNTIYF
.,17,TRBJ2-5,TRBV19,.,TGTGCCAGTAGTAGACGGGACTCCCGGGGCGCTCGGGAGACCCAGTACTTC,CASSRRDSRGARETQYF
.,15,TRBJ1-3,TRBV9,.,TGTGCCAGCAGCGTATCGGGGAACTCTGGAAACACCATATATTTT,CASSVSGNSGNTIYF
.,14,TRBJ1-1,TRBV6-5,.,TGTGCCAGCAGTCCTTCTCCGGGGGTAACTGAAGCTTTCTTT,CASSPSPGVTEAFF
.,13,TRBJ2-1,TRBV11-2,.,TGTGCCAGCATCCCTTCCTCCTACAATGAGCAGTTCTTC,CASIPSSYNEQFF